This T cell receptor beta chain comes out of a study of blood T cell repertoires in COVID-19. As for the study in general: Specimens from acute and convalescent COVID-19 originated in the United States, Italy and Spain. PBMCs, B-cell-depleted T cells, or T cells provided the cDNA or gDNA that made up the material.

Authors' analysis steps: Reference gene primers were amplified, and this amplification served to estimate nucleated cell counts. Some clones are missing from TCRdb's copy, which holds only in-frame ones; the method was immunoSEQ multiplex PCR. For V, J and clone size, that table is used; D and trimming come from the DNA. The data hold 150,000 to 200,000 clones, with about 84% observed a single time. A single count supports this clone. The CDR3 covers 14 residues. V shed 0 bases and J shed 7 bases, with 11 bases lying between them. CDR1 is SGDLS and CDR2 is YYNGEE in the germline V gene. The source of this sequence is a woman aged 30 to 39 with acute or convalescent COVID-19. The chain carries TRBV9 and TRBJ2-1; no clear D gene. Sequenced input: peripheral blood. The CDR3 DNA follows: TGTGCCAGCAGCGTAGCCCCAGGATGGAATGAGCAGTTCTTC. It is translated as CASSVAPGWNEQFF.